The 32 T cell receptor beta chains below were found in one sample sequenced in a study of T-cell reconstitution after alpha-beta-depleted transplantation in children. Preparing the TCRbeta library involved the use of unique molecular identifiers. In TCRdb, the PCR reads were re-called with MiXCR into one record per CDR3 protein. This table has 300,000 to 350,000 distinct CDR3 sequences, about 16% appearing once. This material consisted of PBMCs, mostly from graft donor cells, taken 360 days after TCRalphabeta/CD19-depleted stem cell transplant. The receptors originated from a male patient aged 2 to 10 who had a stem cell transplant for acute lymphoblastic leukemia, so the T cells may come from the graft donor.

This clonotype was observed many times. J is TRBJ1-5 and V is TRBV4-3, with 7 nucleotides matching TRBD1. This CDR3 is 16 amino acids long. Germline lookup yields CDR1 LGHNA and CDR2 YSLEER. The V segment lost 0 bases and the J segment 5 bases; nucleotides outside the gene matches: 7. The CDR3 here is CASSQDLGDRYQPQHF. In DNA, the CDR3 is TGCGCCAGCAGCCAAGATCTGGGGGACAGATATCAGCCCCAGCATTTT.

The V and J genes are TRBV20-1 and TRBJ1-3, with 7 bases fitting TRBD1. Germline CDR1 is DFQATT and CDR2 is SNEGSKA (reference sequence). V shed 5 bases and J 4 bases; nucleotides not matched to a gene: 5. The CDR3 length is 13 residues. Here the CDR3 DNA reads TGCAGTGCTGACAGGGCAGGAGGAAACACCATATATTTT. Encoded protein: CSADRAGGNTIYF.

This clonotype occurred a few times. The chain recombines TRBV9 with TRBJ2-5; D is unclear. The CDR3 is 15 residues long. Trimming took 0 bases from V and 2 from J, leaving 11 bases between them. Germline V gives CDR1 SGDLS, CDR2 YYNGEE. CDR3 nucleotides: TGTGCCAGCAGCGTAGCTCCCCGGGCTCAAGAGACCCAGTACTTC. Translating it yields CASSVAPRAQETQYF.

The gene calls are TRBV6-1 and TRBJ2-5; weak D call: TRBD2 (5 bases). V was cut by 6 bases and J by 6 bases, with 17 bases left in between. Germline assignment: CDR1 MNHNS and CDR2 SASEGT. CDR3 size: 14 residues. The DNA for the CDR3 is TGTGCCAGCAGGAAATCGGACGGGGAGAAGACCCAGTACTTC. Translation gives CASRKSDGEKTQYF.

CDR3: CASSELGGDTQYF. DNA for the CDR3: TGTGCCAGCAGTGAACTAGGGGGAGATACGCAGTATTTT. V and J are TRBV25-1 and TRBJ2-3; possible D gene TRBD1, 6 bases. Trimming took off 2 bases at V and 5 bases at J, with 8 bases between the two ends. The germline V gene has CDR1 MGHDK and CDR2 SYGVNS. CDR3 length equals 13 residues.

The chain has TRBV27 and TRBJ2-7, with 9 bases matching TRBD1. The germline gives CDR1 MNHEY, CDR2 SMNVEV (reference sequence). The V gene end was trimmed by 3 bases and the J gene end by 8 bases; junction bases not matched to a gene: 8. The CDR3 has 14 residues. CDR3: CASSFRDRAGKQYF. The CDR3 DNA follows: TGTGCCAGCAGTTTTAGGGACAGGGCCGGCAAGCAGTACTTC.

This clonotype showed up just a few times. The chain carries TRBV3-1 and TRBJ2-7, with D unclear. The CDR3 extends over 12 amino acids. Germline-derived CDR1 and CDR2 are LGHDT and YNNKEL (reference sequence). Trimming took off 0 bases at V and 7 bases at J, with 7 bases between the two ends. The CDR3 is CASSQEVGEQYF. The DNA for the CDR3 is TGTGCCAGCAGCCAAGAAGTAGGTGAGCAGTACTTC.

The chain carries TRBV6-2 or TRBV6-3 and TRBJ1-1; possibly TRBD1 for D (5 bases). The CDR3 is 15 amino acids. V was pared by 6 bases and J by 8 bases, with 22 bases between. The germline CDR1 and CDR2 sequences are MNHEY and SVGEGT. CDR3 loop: CASSPTVFQGREAFF. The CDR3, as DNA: TGTGCCAGCAGCCCAACCGTCTTCCAGGGAAGGGAAGCTTTCTTT.

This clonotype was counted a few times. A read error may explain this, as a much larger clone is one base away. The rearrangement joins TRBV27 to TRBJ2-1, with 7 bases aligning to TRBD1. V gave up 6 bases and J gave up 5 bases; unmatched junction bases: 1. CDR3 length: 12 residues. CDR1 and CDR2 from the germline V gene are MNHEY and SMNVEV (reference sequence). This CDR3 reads CASSQGDNEQFF. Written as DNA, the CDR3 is TGTGCCAGCAGCCAGGGGGACAATGAGCAGTTCTTC.

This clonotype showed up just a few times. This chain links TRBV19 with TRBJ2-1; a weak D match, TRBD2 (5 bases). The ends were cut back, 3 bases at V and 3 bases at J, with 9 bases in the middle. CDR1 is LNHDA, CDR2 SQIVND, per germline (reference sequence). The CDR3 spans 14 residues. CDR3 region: CASSIGLYYNEQFF. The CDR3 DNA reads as TGTGCCAGTAGTATCGGACTGTACTACAATGAGCAGTTCTTC.

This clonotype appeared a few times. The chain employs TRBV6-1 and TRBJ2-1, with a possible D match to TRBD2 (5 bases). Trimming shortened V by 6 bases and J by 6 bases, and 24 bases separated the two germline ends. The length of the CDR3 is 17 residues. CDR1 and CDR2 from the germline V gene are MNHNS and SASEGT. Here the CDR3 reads CASSLSEASVAPNEQFF. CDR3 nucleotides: TGTGCCAGCAGCCTATCAGAGGCATCAGTAGCGCCCAATGAGCAGTTCTTC.

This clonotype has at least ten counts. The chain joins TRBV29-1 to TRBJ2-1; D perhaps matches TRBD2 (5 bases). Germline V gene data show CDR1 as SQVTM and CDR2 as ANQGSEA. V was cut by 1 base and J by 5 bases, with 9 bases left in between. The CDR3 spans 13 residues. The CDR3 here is CSVEAPGNNEQFF. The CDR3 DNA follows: TGCAGCGTTGAAGCTCCGGGGAACAATGAGCAGTTCTTC.

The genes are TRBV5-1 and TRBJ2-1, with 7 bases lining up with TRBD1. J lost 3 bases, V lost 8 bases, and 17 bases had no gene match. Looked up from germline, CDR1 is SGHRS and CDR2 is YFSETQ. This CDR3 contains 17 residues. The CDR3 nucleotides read TGCGCCAGTAGGGACAGAGCAAGGACTCTTTTCTACAATGAGCAGTTCTTC. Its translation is CASRDRARTLFYNEQFF.

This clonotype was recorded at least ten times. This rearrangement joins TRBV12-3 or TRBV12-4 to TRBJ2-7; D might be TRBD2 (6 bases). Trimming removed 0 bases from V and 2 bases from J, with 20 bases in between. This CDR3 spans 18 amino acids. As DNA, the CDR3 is TGTGCCAGCAGTTTAGCGCGGGGCAGGTCCCCATTAACCTACGAGCAGTACTTC. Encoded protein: CASSLARGRSPLTYEQYF.

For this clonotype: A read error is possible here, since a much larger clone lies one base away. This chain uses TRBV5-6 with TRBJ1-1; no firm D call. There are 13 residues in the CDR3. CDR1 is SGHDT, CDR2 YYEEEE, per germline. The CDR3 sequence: CVSSLAAGTEAFF. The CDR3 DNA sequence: TGTGTCAGCAGCTTGGCAGCCGGCACTGAAGCTTTCTTT. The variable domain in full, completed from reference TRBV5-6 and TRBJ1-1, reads DAGVTQSPTHLIKTRGQQVTLRCSPKSGHDTVSWYQQALGQGPQFIFQYYEEEERQRGNFPDRFSGHQFPNYSSELNVNALLLGDSALYLCVSSLAAGTEAFFGQGTRLTVV.

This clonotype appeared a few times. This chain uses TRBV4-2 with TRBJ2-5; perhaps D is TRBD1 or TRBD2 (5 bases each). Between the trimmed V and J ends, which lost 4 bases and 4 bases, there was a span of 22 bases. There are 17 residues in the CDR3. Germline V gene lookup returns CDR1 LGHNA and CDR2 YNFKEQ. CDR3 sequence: CASSPQGWDPIGETQYF. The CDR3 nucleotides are TGTGCCAGCAGCCCCCAGGGATGGGACCCCATCGGAGAGACCCAGTACTTC.

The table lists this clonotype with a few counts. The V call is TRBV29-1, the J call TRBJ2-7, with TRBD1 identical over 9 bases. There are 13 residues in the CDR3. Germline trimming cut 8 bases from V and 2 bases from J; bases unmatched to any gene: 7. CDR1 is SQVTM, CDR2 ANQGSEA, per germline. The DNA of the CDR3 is TGCAGCTTCCGACAGGGGGAGGCCTACGAGCAGTACTTC. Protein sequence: CSFRQGEAYEQYF.

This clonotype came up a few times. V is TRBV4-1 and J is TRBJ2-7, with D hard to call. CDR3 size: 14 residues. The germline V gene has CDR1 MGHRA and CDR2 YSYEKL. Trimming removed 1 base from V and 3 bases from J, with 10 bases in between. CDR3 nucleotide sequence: TGCGCCAGCAGCCAAGGCAGGTACTACTACGAGCAGTACTTC. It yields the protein CASSQGRYYYEQYF.

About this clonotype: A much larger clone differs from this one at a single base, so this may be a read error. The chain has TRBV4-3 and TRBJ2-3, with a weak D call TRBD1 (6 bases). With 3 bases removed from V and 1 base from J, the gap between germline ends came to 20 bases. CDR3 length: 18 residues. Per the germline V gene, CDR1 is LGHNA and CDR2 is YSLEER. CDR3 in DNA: TGCGCCAGCAGCCATTCATACCCCCACAAGGGGGGCACAGATACGCAGTATTTT. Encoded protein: CASSHSYPHKGGTDTQYF.

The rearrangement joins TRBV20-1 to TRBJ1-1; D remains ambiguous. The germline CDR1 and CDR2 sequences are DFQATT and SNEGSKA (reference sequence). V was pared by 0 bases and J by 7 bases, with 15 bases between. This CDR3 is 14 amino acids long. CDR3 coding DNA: TGCAGTGCTAGAGACACTCCCCCGAGCGGTGAAGCTTTCTTT. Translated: CSARDTPPSGEAFF.

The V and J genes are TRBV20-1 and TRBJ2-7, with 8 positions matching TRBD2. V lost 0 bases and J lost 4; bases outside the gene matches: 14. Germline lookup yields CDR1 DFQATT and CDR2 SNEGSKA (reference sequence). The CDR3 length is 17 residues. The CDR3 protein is CSARDAGGQHPRYEQYF. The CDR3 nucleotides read TGCAGTGCTAGAGATGCGGGAGGACAGCATCCCCGTTACGAGCAGTACTTC.

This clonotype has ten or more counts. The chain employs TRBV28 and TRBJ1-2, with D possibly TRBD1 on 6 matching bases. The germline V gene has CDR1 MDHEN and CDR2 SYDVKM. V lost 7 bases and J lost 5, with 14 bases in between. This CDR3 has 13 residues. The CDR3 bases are TGTGCCAGCACCCCCCGGGGGCGGTATGGCTACACCTTC. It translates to CASTPRGRYGYTF.

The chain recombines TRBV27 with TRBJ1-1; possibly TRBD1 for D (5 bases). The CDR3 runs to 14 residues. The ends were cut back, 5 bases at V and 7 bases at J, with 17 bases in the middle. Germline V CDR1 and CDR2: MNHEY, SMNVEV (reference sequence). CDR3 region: CASSRRDRQIEAFF. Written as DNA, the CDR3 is TGTGCCAGCAGTCGCCGGGACCGACAAATTGAAGCTTTCTTT.

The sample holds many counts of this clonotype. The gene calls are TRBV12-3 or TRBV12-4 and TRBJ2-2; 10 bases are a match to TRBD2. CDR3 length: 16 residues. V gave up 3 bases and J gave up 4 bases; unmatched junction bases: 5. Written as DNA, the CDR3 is TGTGCCAGCAGTTTTAGACTAGCGGGCCCCACCGGGGAGCTGTTTTTT. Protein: CASSFRLAGPTGELFF.

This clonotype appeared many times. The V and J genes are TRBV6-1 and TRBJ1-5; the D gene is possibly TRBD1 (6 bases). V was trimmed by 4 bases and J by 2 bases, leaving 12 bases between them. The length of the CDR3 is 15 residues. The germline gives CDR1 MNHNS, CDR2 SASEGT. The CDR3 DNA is TGTGCCAGCAGTGCCAGGGGTAATGGCAATCAGCCCCAGCATTTT. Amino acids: CASSARGNGNQPQHF.

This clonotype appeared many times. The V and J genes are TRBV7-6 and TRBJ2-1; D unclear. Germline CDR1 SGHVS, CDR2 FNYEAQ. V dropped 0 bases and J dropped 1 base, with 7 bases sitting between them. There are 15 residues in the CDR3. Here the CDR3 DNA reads TGTGCCAGCAGCTTAGCGGTGGGGTCCTACAATGAGCAGTTCTTC. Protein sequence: CASSLAVGSYNEQFF.

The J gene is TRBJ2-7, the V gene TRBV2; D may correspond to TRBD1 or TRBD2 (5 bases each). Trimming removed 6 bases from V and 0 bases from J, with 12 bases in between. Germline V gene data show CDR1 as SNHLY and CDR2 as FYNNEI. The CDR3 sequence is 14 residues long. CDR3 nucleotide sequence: TGTGCCAGCAGCGGGGCTGGGAGCTCCTACGAGCAGTACTTC. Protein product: CASSGAGSSYEQYF.

CDR3: CSVEESGFYEQYF. CDR3 sequence (DNA): TGCAGCGTTGAAGAGAGTGGGTTCTACGAGCAGTACTTC. The chain is built from TRBV29-1 and TRBJ2-7; no clear D. Germline lookup yields CDR1 SQVTM and CDR2 ANQGSEA. This CDR3 contains 13 residues. The germline V and J ends were trimmed by 0 bases and 3 bases, with 9 bases remaining between them.

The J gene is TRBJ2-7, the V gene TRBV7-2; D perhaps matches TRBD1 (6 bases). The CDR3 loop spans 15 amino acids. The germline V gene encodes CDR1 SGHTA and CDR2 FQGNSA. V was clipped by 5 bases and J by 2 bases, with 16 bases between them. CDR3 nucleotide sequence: TGTGCCAGCAGCGCGACCGGGACATACCCCTACGAGCAGTACTTC. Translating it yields CASSATGTYPYEQYF.

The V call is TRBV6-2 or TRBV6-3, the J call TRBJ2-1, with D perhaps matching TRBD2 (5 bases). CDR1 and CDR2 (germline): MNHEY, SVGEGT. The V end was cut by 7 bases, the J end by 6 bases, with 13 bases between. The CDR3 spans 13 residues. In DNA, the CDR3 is TGTGCCAGCAACCCACTAGGATCCAATGAGCAGTTCTTC. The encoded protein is CASNPLGSNEQFF.

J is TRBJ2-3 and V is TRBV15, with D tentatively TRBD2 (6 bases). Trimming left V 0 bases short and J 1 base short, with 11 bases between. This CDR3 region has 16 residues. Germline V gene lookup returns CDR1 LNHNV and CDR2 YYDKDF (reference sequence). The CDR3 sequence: CATSRDVGRRTDTQYF. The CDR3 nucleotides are TGTGCCACCAGCAGAGATGTGGGGAGGCGCACAGATACGCAGTATTTT.

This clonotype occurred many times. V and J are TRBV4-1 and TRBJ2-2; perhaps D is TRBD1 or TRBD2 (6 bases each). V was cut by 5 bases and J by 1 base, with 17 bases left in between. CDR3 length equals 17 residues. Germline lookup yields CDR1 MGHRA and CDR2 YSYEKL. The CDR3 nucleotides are TGCGCCAGCAGCGGACTACAGGGCCGGGAGAACACCGGGGAGCTGTTTTTT. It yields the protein CASSGLQGRENTGELFF.